What follows are 27 T cell receptor beta chains derived from one specimen sequenced in a study of cytomegalovirus exposure and HLA in healthy donors. With 60 Vbeta and 13 Jbeta primers, the PCR was carried out. Only in-frame clones appear in the TCRdb table, and some are missing; sequencing was by immunoSEQ multiplex PCR. Among about 93,000 clones listed, 70% to 85% were seen once. The sample comprised PBMCs. These receptors all come from a man aged 50 to 59 in good health and CMV-seronegative.

The V call is TRBV5-1, the J call TRBJ2-2; 10 bases fit TRBD2. The length of the CDR3 is 18 residues. J was trimmed by 5 bases and V by 0 bases; bases with no gene match: 10. The germline V gene has CDR1 SGHRS and CDR2 YFSETQ. The CDR3: CASSLVASGRTVTGELFF. DNA for the CDR3: TGCGCCAGCAGCTTGGTTGCTAGCGGGAGAACTGTGACCGGGGAGCTGTTTTTT.

V usage is TRBV13 and J usage is TRBJ2-7; D possibly corresponds to TRBD1 (7 bases). The germline V gene has CDR1 PRHDT and CDR2 FYEKMQ (reference sequence). The CDR3 length is 15 residues. Between the trimmed V and J ends, which lost 5 bases and 2 bases, there was a span of 16 bases. CDR3 amino acids: CASSHQGEEAYEQYF. The CDR3 coding sequence is TGTGCCAGCAGCCACCAGGGGGAGGAGGCCTACGAGCAGTACTTC.

This chain connects TRBV29-1 to TRBJ2-3; D gene ambiguous. In germline, CDR1 is SQVTM, CDR2 ANQGSEA. The CDR3 loop spans 12 amino acids. V was trimmed by 3 bases and J by 1 base, leaving 5 bases between them. The CDR3 bases are TGCAGCGTTGAGAGTGGCACAGATACGCAGTATTTT. Translated, it gives CSVESGTDTQYF.

The chain's CDR3 is CASSQEQGEETQYF. As DNA, the CDR3 is TGTGCCAGCAGCCAAGAACAGGGAGAAGAGACCCAGTACTTC. J is TRBJ2-5 and V is TRBV4-2, with TRBD1 as a possible D gene (6 bases). There are 14 residues in the CDR3. Trimming cost V 0 bases and J 3 bases, with 8 bases left between them. In germline, CDR1 is LGHNA, CDR2 YNFKEQ.

The chain carries TRBV29-1 and TRBJ2-7; 10 bases fit TRBD2. The V segment lost 6 bases and the J segment 3 bases; nucleotides outside the gene matches: 5. This CDR3 contains 13 residues. Germline assignment: CDR1 SQVTM and CDR2 ANQGSEA. The CDR3 DNA reads as TGCAGCGTGACTAGCGGGCCGCTCTACGAGCAGTACTTC. Amino acid sequence: CSVTSGPLYEQYF.

The J gene is TRBJ1-1, the V gene TRBV5-8; TRBD1 matches at 7 bases. The CDR3 has 17 residues. CDR1 is SGHTS and CDR2 is YDEGEE in the germline V gene. After removal of 4 bases from V and 4 bases from J, the junction contained 16 bases not matched to a gene. CDR3 amino acids: CASSPTSQTGRTTEAFF. CDR3 sequence (DNA): TGTGCCAGCAGCCCCACCTCTCAGACAGGGAGGACCACTGAAGCTTTCTTT.

The table lists this clone with a count of one. J is TRBJ1-2 and V is TRBV7-9; D gene ambiguous. This CDR3 is 12 amino acids long. V lost 1 base and J lost 8, with 8 bases in between. CDR1 is SEHNR, CDR2 FQNEAQ, per germline (reference sequence). The CDR3 DNA is TGTGCCAGCAGCTTAGACGGGGTCGGCTACACCTTC. It codes for CASSLDGVGYTF. Supplemented by reference TRBV7-9 and TRBJ1-2, the full variable domain reads DTGVSQNPRHKITKRGQNVTFRCDPISEHNRLYWYRQTLGQGPEFLTYFQNEAQLEKSRLLSDRFSAERPKGSFSTLEIQRTEQGDSAMYLCASSLDGVGYTFGSGTRLTVV.

This clone was found a few times. The rearrangement uses TRBV19 and TRBJ1-1, with D possibly being TRBD1 (6 bases). Germline V gene lookup returns CDR1 LNHDA and CDR2 SQIVND (reference sequence). CDR3 length: 14 residues. Trimming pared 5 bases from V and 4 bases from J, leaving 14 bases between. This chain's CDR3 is CASSQQGRGTEAFF. In DNA form, the CDR3 reads TGTGCCAGTAGTCAACAGGGAAGAGGCACTGAAGCTTTCTTT.

This clone was observed a few times. This chain joins TRBV28 and TRBJ2-7; tentatively, D is TRBD1 (8 bases). Trimming took off 10 bases at V and 3 bases at J, with 22 bases between the two ends. There are 15 residues in the CDR3. Germline loops: CDR1 MDHEN, CDR2 SYDVKM. CDR3 region: CATRGLAEILYEQYF. As DNA, the CDR3 is TGTGCCACCAGGGGGCTAGCGGAGATACTCTACGAGCAGTACTTC.

This clone was observed once. The V call is TRBV6-1, the J call TRBJ2-5, with 9 bases identical to TRBD1. Judging by the DNA end, TRBJ2-7 fits better; the J call may be wrong. Germline CDR1 reads MNHNS; CDR2 reads SASEGT. This CDR3 is 14 amino acids long. CDR3 in DNA: TGTGCCAGCAAAATTGGGACAGGGACTTACGAGCAGTACTTC. This gives the protein CASKIGTGTYEQYF.

V is TRBV19 and J is TRBJ2-7, with 9 bases that match TRBD2. The CDR3 is 14 amino acids. The V gene's germline CDR1 is LNHDA and CDR2 SQIVND (reference sequence). V trimming: 10 bases; J trimming: 2 bases; junction bases outside the gene matches: 9. In nucleotides, the CDR3 is TGTGCCACCAGCGGTGCGGGAGGGCCCTACGAGCAGTACTTC. Its protein is CATSGAGGPYEQYF.

The genes are TRBV15 and TRBJ2-3; no clear D gene. In germline, CDR1 is LNHNV, CDR2 YYDKDF (reference sequence). V lost 0 bases and J 2 bases, leaving 3 bases between the germline ends. CDR3 length: 13 amino acids. DNA of the CDR3: TGTGCCACCAGCAGAGACTACACAGATACGCAGTATTTT. Encoded protein: CATSRDYTDTQYF.

For the CDR3, the DNA is TGTGCCAGCAGCTTAGTGAACAGCAACTATGGCTACACCTTC. This encodes CASSLVNSNYGYTF. This rearrangement joins TRBV11-2 to TRBJ1-2; D is unclear. This CDR3 is built from 14 residues. Germline CDR1 and CDR2: SGHAT and FQNNGV. V dropped 1 base and J dropped 2 bases, with 8 bases sitting between them.

This rearrangement joins TRBV28 to TRBJ1-1; TRBD1 matches at 7 bases. Trimming took 5 bases from V and 5 from J; bases not matched to a gene: 11. Per germline, CDR1 MDHEN and CDR2 SYDVKM. The length of the CDR3 is 15 residues. The CDR3 nucleotides are TGTGCCAGCAGTCCAAACAGGGGTGTTTATACTGAAGCTTTCTTT. It is translated as CASSPNRGVYTEAFF.

This clone was seen a handful of times. V gene TRBV7-2 combines with J gene TRBJ2-7, with 8 positions matching TRBD1. V shed 3 bases, J shed 7 bases, and the junction held 11 bases outside the gene matches. The germline CDR1 and CDR2 sequences are SGHTA and FQGNSA. The CDR3 length is 15 residues. CDR3 DNA: TGTGCCAGCAGCTTGAGGAGACAGGGGATTCAAGAGCAGTACTTC. Protein product: CASSLRRQGIQEQYF.

V and J are TRBV11-2 and TRBJ2-3; maybe TRBD2 (6 bases). Germline values: CDR1 SGHAT, CDR2 FQNNGV. Trimming removed 1 base at V and 6 bases at J, with 14 bases between. CDR3 length equals 15 residues. Here the CDR3 DNA reads TGTGCCAGCAGCTTAGCCCGGGCGGAGGGGGATACGCAGTATTTT. As protein: CASSLARAEGDTQYF. The complete variable domain, with remaining parts taken from reference TRBV11-2 and TRBJ2-3, reads EAGVAQSPRYKIIEKRQSVAFWCNPISGHATLYWYQQILGQGPKLLIQFQNNGVVDDSQLPKDRFSAERLKGVDSTLKIQPAKLEDSAVYLCASSLARAEGDTQYFGPGTRLTVL.

V and J are TRBV5-1 and TRBJ1-3; 7 nucleotides align to TRBD1. Germline V gene sequence: CDR1 SGHRS, CDR2 YFSETQ. The CDR3 sequence is 18 residues long. Unmatched junction bases numbered 10, after V lost 0 bases and J lost 1 base. CDR3 coding DNA: TGCGCCAGCAGCTTGGGGACAGGTTCATTCGATTCTGGAAACACCATATATTTT. Translating it yields CASSLGTGSFDSGNTIYF. The whole variable domain, filled in from reference TRBV5-1 and TRBJ1-3, reads KAGVTQTPRYLIKTRGQQVTLSCSPISGHRSVSWYQQTPGQGLQFLFEYFSETQRNKGNFPGRFSGRQFSNSRSEMNVSTLELGDSALYLCASSLGTGSFDSGNTIYFGEGSWLTVV.

This chain links TRBV5-4 with TRBJ2-5; D is possibly TRBD2 (5 bases). CDR1 and CDR2 from the germline V gene are SGHNT and YYREEE (reference sequence). Trimming pared 7 bases from V and 1 base from J, leaving 14 bases between. This CDR3 spans 14 amino acids. CDR3 in amino acids: CASRPEGLQETQYF. CDR3 DNA: TGTGCCAGCCGTCCTGAGGGCCTCCAAGAGACCCAGTACTTC.

This clone was observed once. The V gene is TRBV7-3, the J gene TRBJ2-1; 11 bases match TRBD2. The CDR3 runs to 16 residues. V lost 5 bases, J lost 0 bases, and 3 bases stayed unmatched. Germline CDR1 and CDR2: SGHTA and FQGTGA. The CDR3 DNA follows: TGTGCCAGCAGCAGGGGACTAGCGGTCTCCTACAATGAGCAGTTCTTC. Its protein product is CASSRGLAVSYNEQFF.

This clone appeared once. The V call is TRBV7-2, the J call TRBJ2-1; a weak D match, TRBD2 (6 bases). The CDR3 runs to 17 residues. Trimming removed 5 bases at V and 2 bases at J, with 19 bases between. In germline, CDR1 is SGHTA, CDR2 FQGNSA. The CDR3 nucleotides read TGTGCCAGCAGCCCCAGGTCGGCGGGGCCGACCTACAATGAGCAGTTCTTC. This encodes CASSPRSAGPTYNEQFF.

The chain combines TRBV14 with TRBJ2-7; the D gene is possibly TRBD2 (6 bases). The CDR3 extends over 15 amino acids. Trimming cost V 6 bases and J 3 bases, with 18 bases left between them. Germline V gene data show CDR1 as SGHDN and CDR2 as FVKESK. CDR3 bases: TGTGCCAGCAGGGATACGGGAGCTTTCCACTACGAGCAGTACTTC. Its protein product is CASRDTGAFHYEQYF.

DNA for the CDR3: TGTGCCAGCAGCTTAACGGGAGGTCTCTCCTACAATGAGCAGTTCTTC. This translates into CASSLTGGLSYNEQFF. This chain joins TRBV7-2 and TRBJ2-1, with 7 bases identical to TRBD2. The junction had 4 bases not matched to a gene; V was cut back by 2 bases and J by 0 bases. The CDR3 loop spans 16 amino acids. Germline-derived CDR1 and CDR2 are SGHTA and FQGNSA.

This rearrangement joins TRBV5-4 to TRBJ1-1; D unclear. The germline V gene has CDR1 SGHNT and CDR2 YYREEE (reference sequence). The CDR3 consists of 12 residues. V lost 3 bases to trimming and J lost 7 bases, with 10 bases between them. The CDR3: CASSSTGVEAFF. The CDR3 coding sequence is TGTGCCAGCAGCTCGACCGGGGTTGAAGCTTTCTTT. Filled out from reference TRBV5-4 and TRBJ1-1, the complete variable domain reads ETGVTQSPTHLIKTRGQQVTLRCSSQSGHNTVSWYQQALGQGPQFIFQYYREEENGRGNFPPRFSGLQFPNYSSELNVNALELDDSALYLCASSSTGVEAFFGQGTRLTVV.

The rearrangement links TRBV19 to TRBJ1-2; 9 bases agree with TRBD1. The germline gives CDR1 LNHDA, CDR2 SQIVND (reference sequence). The J segment lost 6 bases and the V segment lost 3 bases, leaving 8 bases of the junction unmatched. The CDR3 length is 15 residues. In nucleotides, the CDR3 is TGTGCCAGTAGTATTAAGGACAGGGGAGGGGATGGCTACACCTTC. Translated: CASSIKDRGGDGYTF.

CDR3 sequence reads: CASRLPGGQETQYF. CDR3 DNA sequence: TGTGCCAGCAGGCTTCCGGGTGGCCAAGAGACCCAGTACTTC. This sequence joins TRBV6-5 and TRBJ2-5; the D is unclear. Trimming pared 6 bases from V and 1 base from J, leaving 12 bases between. Germline V gene data show CDR1 as MNHEY and CDR2 as SVGAGI. The CDR3 contains 14 residues.

V is TRBV27 and J is TRBJ2-7; TRBD1 matches 7 bases. J lost 2 bases, V lost 4 bases, and 8 bases had no gene match. CDR3 size: 15 residues. The germline CDR1 and CDR2 sequences are MNHEY and SMNVEV (reference sequence). For the CDR3, the DNA is TGTGCCAGCAGTTCTACACGACAGGGCACCTACGAGCAGTACTTC. Encoded protein: CASSSTRQGTYEQYF.

The chain recombines TRBV10-3 with TRBJ1-2, with 10 nucleotides matching TRBD1. This CDR3 spans 13 amino acids. The V gene end was trimmed by 10 bases and the J gene end by 2 bases; junction bases not matched to a gene: 4. Germline lookup yields CDR1 ENHRY and CDR2 SYGVKD. CDR3 sequence: CATGTGENYGYTF. Here the CDR3 DNA reads TGTGCCACCGGGACAGGGGAGAACTATGGCTACACCTTC.